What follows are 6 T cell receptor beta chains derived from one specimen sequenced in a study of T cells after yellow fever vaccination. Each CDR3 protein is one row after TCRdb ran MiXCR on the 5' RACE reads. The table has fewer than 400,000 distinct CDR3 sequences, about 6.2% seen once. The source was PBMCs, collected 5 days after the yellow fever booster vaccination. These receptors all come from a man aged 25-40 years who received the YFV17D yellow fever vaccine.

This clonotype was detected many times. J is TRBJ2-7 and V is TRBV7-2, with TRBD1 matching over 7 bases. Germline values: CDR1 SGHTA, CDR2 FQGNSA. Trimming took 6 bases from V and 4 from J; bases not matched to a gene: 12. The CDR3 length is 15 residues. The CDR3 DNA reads TGTGCCAGCAGATTATCCGGGCAGGGGGTGTACGAGCAGTACTTC. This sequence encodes CASRLSGQGVYEQYF. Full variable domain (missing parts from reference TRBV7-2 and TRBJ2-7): GAGVSQSPSNKVTEKGKDVELRCDPISGHTALYWYRQSLGQGLEFLIYFQGNSAPDKSGLPSDRFSAERTGGSVSTLTIQRTQQEDSAVYLCASRLSGQGVYEQYFGPGTRLTVT.

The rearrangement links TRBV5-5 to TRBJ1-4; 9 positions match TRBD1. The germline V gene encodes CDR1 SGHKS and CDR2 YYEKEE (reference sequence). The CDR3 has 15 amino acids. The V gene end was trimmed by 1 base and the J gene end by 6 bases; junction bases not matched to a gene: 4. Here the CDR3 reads CASSLSWTGDEKLFF. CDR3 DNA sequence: TGTGCCAGCAGCTTGTCGTGGACAGGGGATGAAAAACTGTTTTTT.

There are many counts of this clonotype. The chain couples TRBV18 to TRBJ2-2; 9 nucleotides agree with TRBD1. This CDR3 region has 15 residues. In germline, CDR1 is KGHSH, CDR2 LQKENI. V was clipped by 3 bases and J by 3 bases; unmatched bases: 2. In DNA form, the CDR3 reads TGTGCCAGCTCACCCCGGACAGGGGACACCGGGGAGCTGTTTTTT. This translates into CASSPRTGDTGELFF.

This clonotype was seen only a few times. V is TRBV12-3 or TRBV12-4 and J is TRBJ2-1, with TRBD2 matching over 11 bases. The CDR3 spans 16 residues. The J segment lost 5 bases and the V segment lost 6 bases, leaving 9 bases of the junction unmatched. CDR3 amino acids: CASRRTGTSGNNEQFF. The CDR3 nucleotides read TGTGCCAGCAGGAGAACCGGGACTAGCGGAAACAATGAGCAGTTCTTC.

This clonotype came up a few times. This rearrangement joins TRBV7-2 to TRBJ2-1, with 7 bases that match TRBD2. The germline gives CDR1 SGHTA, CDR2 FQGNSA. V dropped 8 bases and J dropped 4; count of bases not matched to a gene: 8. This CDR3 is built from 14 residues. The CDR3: CASRGTNLYNEQFF. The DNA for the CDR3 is TGTGCCAGCCGCGGGACTAATCTATACAATGAGCAGTTCTTC. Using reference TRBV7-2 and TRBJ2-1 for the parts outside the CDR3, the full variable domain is GAGVSQSPSNKVTEKGKDVELRCDPISGHTALYWYRQSLGQGLEFLIYFQGNSAPDKSGLPSDRFSAERTGGSVSTLTIQRTQQEDSAVYLCASRGTNLYNEQFFGPGTRLTVL.

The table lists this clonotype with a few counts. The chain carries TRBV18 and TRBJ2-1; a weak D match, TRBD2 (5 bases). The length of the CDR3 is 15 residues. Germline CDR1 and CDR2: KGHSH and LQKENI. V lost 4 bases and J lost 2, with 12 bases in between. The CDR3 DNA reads TGTGCCAGCTCACAAAGCACTAGTGCCTACAATGAGCAGTTCTTC. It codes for CASSQSTSAYNEQFF. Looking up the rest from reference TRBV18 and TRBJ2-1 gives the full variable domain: NAGVMQNPRHLVRRRGQEARLRCSPMKGHSHVYWYRQLPEEGLKFMVYLQKENIIDESGMPKERFSAEFPKEGPSILRIQQVVRGDSAAYFCASSQSTSAYNEQFFGPGTRLTVL.